This TCR beta chain originates from a study of radiation and T cells in renal cell carcinoma. Study results and limitations: In blood, top tumor clones expanded by 2 weeks, shrinking by 4.

Described time point: blood 2 weeks post-SBRT. The treatment was: 15 Gy SBRT to primary tumor, nephrectomy 4 weeks later. Blood was sampled at baseline, 2 weeks and 4 weeks after SBRT. Clear cell pathology was present in this patient's renal cell carcinoma. Concerning this clone itself: Its antigen is unidentified.

V was cut by 1 base and J by 8 bases, with 8 bases left in between. The CDR3 consists of 12 residues. Germline V gene sequence: CDR1 SGHTA, CDR2 FQGNSA. The data were produced by immunoSEQ multiplex PCR, yet TCRdb's version contains in-frame clones alone and is incomplete. The profile shows around 60,000 clones, roughly 79% of them singletons. The input for sequencing was blood, taken from a patient whose treatment included radiotherapy and nephrectomy. The sequence came from a man aged 55 to 70 with renal cell carcinoma. V is TRBV7-2 and J is TRBJ1-2; tentative D call: TRBD1 (5 bases). CDR3 DNA sequence: TGTGCCAGCAGCTTAGAGGGGATCGGCTACACCTTC. Its translation is CASSLEGIGYTF.